This T cell receptor beta chain was captured in a study of blood T cell repertoires in COVID-19. On the study more broadly: Sources were T cells, B-cell-depleted T cells, or PBMCs; the material itself was cDNA or gDNA.

Trimming removed 3 bases from V and 7 bases from J, with 11 bases in between. Germline CDR1 reads SGHRS; CDR2 reads YFSETQ. The CDR3 covers 13 residues. In the original workflow: It was from reference gene primer amplification that nucleated cell counts were estimated. Assay: immunoSEQ multiplex PCR; the TCRdb copy retains only in-frame clones and omits some. Clonal size and the V and J genes are those of that table, whereas D and trimming came from the DNA. Here the sample spans about 41,000 clones, around 83% being singletons. This clonotype originated in a woman older than 75 with active or convalescent COVID-19. Sequenced material: peripheral blood. The V and J genes are TRBV5-1 and TRBJ2-1; D uncertain. As DNA, the CDR3 is TGCGCCAGCAGCTCGGCAGGTACGAATGAGCAGTTCTTC. This sequence encodes CASSSAGTNEQFF.